This TCR beta chain was recorded in a study of T cell repertoires in ileal Crohn's disease. Study results and limitations: Compared with CD4 T cells, sorted CD8 cells carried more expanded clones.

V lost 6 bases to trimming and J lost 6 bases, with 12 bases between them. CDR1 is LNHDA and CDR2 is SQIVND in the germline V gene (reference sequence). The CDR3 consists of 13 residues. For this clone: Its specificity is not known.

Assay used: immunoSEQ multiplex PCR; TCRdb lists only in-frame clones, some missing. The data hold roughly 2,400 clones, with 84% observed a single time. The clonotype comes from an adult with Crohn's disease. The sequencing input was ileal tissue. This sequence joins TRBV19 and TRBJ2-4; D unresolved. The CDR3 DNA reads as TGTGCCAGTAGCCCCCTGTTGGGAAACATTCAGTACTTC. Protein: CASSPLLGNIQYF.